One sample yielded the 10 T cell receptor beta chains listed below, sequenced in a study of T cells after yellow fever vaccination. TCRdb independently ran MiXCR on the 5' RACE reads; one entry per CDR3 protein. The sample contains around 73,000 distinct CDR3 sequences, over 7.5% of which appear only once. Here the sequenced sample was CD8+ T cells sorted from PBMCs, taken on the day of the yellow fever booster vaccination. The source is a man aged 25-45 years who received the YFV17D yellow fever vaccine.

The rearrangement links TRBV6-1 to TRBJ2-5; perhaps D is TRBD1 or TRBD2 (5 bases each). Germline loops: CDR1 MNHNS, CDR2 SASEGT. The CDR3 length is 14 residues. V gave up 8 bases and J gave up 5 bases, with 18 bases separating them. The CDR3 region is CASGAGPEGETQYF. The CDR3 nucleotides read TGTGCCAGCGGGGCGGGTCCTGAGGGGGAGACCCAGTACTTC.

The chain has TRBV10-3 and TRBJ2-7; 7 positions agree with TRBD1. The germline V gene has CDR1 ENHRY and CDR2 SYGVKD. The CDR3 runs 14 residues. The ends lost 6 bases at V and 3 bases at J; junction bases unmatched: 8. The CDR3 DNA is TGTGCCATCAGACCGACAGGGACGTACTACGAGCAGTACTTC. It translates to CAIRPTGTYYEQYF.

V usage is TRBV20-1 and J usage is TRBJ1-5; 7 bases align to TRBD1. CDR1 is DFQATT and CDR2 is SNEGSKA in the germline V gene (reference sequence). The ends lost 5 bases at V and 6 bases at J; junction bases unmatched: 4. The CDR3 is made up of 12 amino acids. The CDR3 protein is CSAEGAGQPQHF. In DNA form, the CDR3 reads TGCAGTGCTGAGGGGGCTGGTCAGCCCCAGCATTTT.

This clonotype has a count of ten or more. The V and J genes are TRBV15 and TRBJ2-1; TRBD1 matches 7 bases. The CDR3 length is 15 residues. With V trimmed by 0 bases and J by 7 bases, 6 bases remained unmatched. Germline V CDR1 and CDR2: LNHNV, YYDKDF (reference sequence). The CDR3 DNA is TGTGCCACCAGCAGAGATCGCACAGGGGAGAATGAGCAGTTCTTC. As protein: CATSRDRTGENEQFF.

There are many counts of this clonotype. The chain has TRBV7-8 and TRBJ1-5; 10 bases fit TRBD1. The germline V gene encodes CDR1 SGHVS and CDR2 FQNEAQ. The junction had 11 bases not matched to a gene; V was cut back by 5 bases and J by 7 bases. The CDR3 runs 16 residues. The CDR3 loop is CASSAPGTGAYQPQHF. The CDR3 DNA reads TGTGCCAGCAGCGCCCCCGGGACAGGGGCTTACCAGCCCCAGCATTTT. The complete variable domain, with remaining parts taken from reference TRBV7-8 and TRBJ1-5, reads GAGVSQSPRYKVAKRGQDVALRCDPISGHVSLFWYQQALGQGPEFLTYFQNEAQLDKSGLPSDRFFAERPEGSVSTLKIQRTQQEDSAVYLCASSAPGTGAYQPQHFGDGTRLSIL.

This clonotype was picked up a small number of times. This chain connects TRBV20-1 to TRBJ2-1, with D possibly TRBD2 on 6 matching bases. Germline V lookup: CDR1 DFQATT, CDR2 SNEGSKA (reference sequence). The CDR3 runs 12 residues. The V end lost 5 bases, the J end lost 7 bases, and 12 bases lay between the germline ends. CDR3: CSAEAGMNEQFF. The DNA for the CDR3 is TGCAGTGCTGAGGCGGGAATGAATGAGCAGTTCTTC.

V and J are TRBV20-1 and TRBJ1-2, with D possibly being TRBD1 (6 bases). This CDR3 is 11 amino acids long. Germline CDR1 is DFQATT and CDR2 is SNEGSKA (reference sequence). Trimming shortened V by 5 bases and J by 6 bases, and 10 bases separated the two germline ends. The CDR3 nucleotides are TGCAGTGCTCAGGGGTTGGATGGCTACACCTTC. Translation: CSAQGLDGYTF.

CDR3 protein: CASSVDLPGEQFF. The CDR3 region has the DNA TGTGCCAGCAGCGTAGACTTGCCTGGTGAGCAGTTCTTC. The chain combines TRBV9 with TRBJ2-1; no definite D call. The germline V and J ends were trimmed by 0 bases and 9 bases, with 10 bases remaining between them. Germline V gene data show CDR1 as SGDLS and CDR2 as YYNGEE. The CDR3 is 13 residues long.

This clonotype was seen more than once but under ten times. V is TRBV7-2 and J is TRBJ2-1; TRBD2 matches at 10 bases. This CDR3 region has 15 residues. The trim removed 4 bases at V and 4 bases at J, leaving 4 bases unmatched. Germline V gene data show CDR1 as SGHTA and CDR2 as FQGNSA. The chain's CDR3 is CASSSGTSAYNEQFF. CDR3 nucleotides: TGTGCCAGCAGCTCCGGGACTAGCGCTTACAATGAGCAGTTCTTC.

There are a few counts of this clonotype. V and J are TRBV21-1 and TRBJ2-1; the listed D gene, TRBD2, was not tested against the DNA. TRBV21-1 is assigned pseudogene status. CDR3 size: 19 residues. The CDR3 reads CASSTWVGTTTCSYNEQFF. CDR3 nucleotides: TGTGCCAGCAGCACCTGGGTCGGGACTACTACCTGCTCCTACAATGAGCAGTTCTTC.